Listed below are T cell receptor beta chains from one sample, sequenced in a study of T cells in Graves' hyperthyroidism and ophthalmopathy. TCRdb recomputed calls from the multiplex PCR reads with MiXCR, one row per CDR3 protein. Among hundreds of thousands of distinct CDR3 sequences, about 15% were seen once, and the ten largest hold roughly 10%. Material: blood. The receptors come from a young woman with Graves' hyperthyroidism. Both conserved end residues are part of each CDR3. Fields, in order: D gene, V gene, J gene, clone size, CDR3 protein, CDR3 DNA. The D gene is left open where the match is weak. Clone size is given for some rows only: seen once, a few or many times, or a class if the clone is expanded.

NA	TRBV7-9	TRBJ2-7	few	CASSLQGRDEQYF	TGTGCCAGCAGCTTACAGGGGCGCGACGAGCAGTACTTC
NA	TRBV30	TRBJ1-2	NA	CAWSESNYGYTF	TGTGCCTGGAGTGAGAGTAACTATGGCTACACCTTC
TRBD1	TRBV20-1	TRBJ1-1	many	CSARGTGGNTEAFF	TGCAGTGCCAGAGGGACAGGGGGCAATACTGAAGCTTTCTTT
TRBD2	TRBV20-1	TRBJ2-7	NA	CSGRGKLAGVYEQYF	TGCAGTGGTAGAGGGAAACTAGCGGGAGTTTACGAGCAGTACTTC
NA	TRBV6-1	TRBJ1-2	NA	CASSEWRQYGYTF	TGTGCCAGCAGTGAATGGAGACAGTATGGCTACACCTTC
TRBD1	TRBV19	TRBJ1-6	few	CASTPGQRNSPLHF	TGTGCCAGTACCCCGGGACAGCGAAATTCACCCCTCCACTTT
NA	TRBV29-1	TRBJ2-7	few	CSVQDYEQYF	TGCAGCGTACAAGACTACGAGCAGTACTTC
NA	TRBV4-1	TRBJ2-3	few	CASSQGSSTVSTDTQYF	TGCGCCAGCAGCCAAGGCAGTTCGACCGTTAGCACAGATACGCAGTATTTT
TRBD2	TRBV28	TRBJ2-3	few	CASSFPDLGLAGGDTQYF	TGTGCCAGCAGTTTCCCCGATTTGGGACTAGCGGGAGGAGATACGCAGTATTTT
NA	TRBV3-1	TRBJ2-1	many	CASSQGGNSLNEQFF	TGTGCCAGCAGCCAGGGCGGGAACAGCCTCAATGAGCAGTTCTTC
NA	TRBV7-2	TRBJ1-2	many	CASSLGAKYYGYTF	TGTGCCAGCAGCTTAGGTGCAAAGTACTATGGCTACACCTTC
TRBD1	TRBV27	TRBJ2-5	many	CASSSNRGVQETQYF	TGTGCCAGCAGTTCGAACAGGGGGGTCCAAGAGACCCAGTACTTC
TRBD1	TRBV6-1	TRBJ1-1	NA	CASAPGGRNTEAFF	TGTGCCAGCGCACCAGGGGGCAGAAACACTGAAGCTTTCTTT
NA	TRBV12-3/TRBV12-4	TRBJ2-5	many	CASSSFRGPGETQYF	TGTGCCAGCAGTTCGTTCAGGGGCCCCGGAGAGACCCAGTACTTC
NA	TRBV29-1	TRBJ2-7	few	CSVSPPAGYEQYF	TGCAGCGTTAGCCCTCCCGCAGGGTACGAGCAGTACTTC
NA	TRBV27	TRBJ1-5	few	CASSLSGGGYSNQPQHF	TGTGCCAGCAGTTTATCCGGAGGGGGATATAGCAATCAGCCCCAGCATTTT
TRBD2	TRBV7-8	TRBJ2-3	many	CASSSWGGSGSSDTQYF	TGTGCCAGCAGCTCCTGGGGGGGTAGCGGGAGCAGCGATACGCAGTATTTT
NA	TRBV30	TRBJ1-2	many	CAWSTRGWGYTF	TGTGCCTGGAGTACCAGGGGTTGGGGCTACACCTTC
NA	TRBV29-1	TRBJ1-1	many	CSVGGGGAAEAFF	TGCAGCGTAGGGGGTGGGGGCGCGGCTGAAGCTTTCTTT
NA	TRBV28	TRBJ2-7	many	CASITGSIFGEQYF	TGTGCCAGCATCACAGGGAGTATTTTCGGGGAGCAGTACTTC
NA	TRBV29-1	TRBJ2-7	NA	CSVEGSGGYYEQYF	TGCAGCGTTGAAGGTAGTGGAGGGTACTACGAGCAGTACTTC
TRBD1	TRBV2	TRBJ2-1	many	CASSRTGTYNEQFF	TGTGCCAGCAGCCGGACAGGGACCTACAATGAGCAGTTCTTC
TRBD2	TRBV6-1	TRBJ2-7	NA	CASLFLPGLAGVDETYEQYF	TGTGCCAGCTTATTCCTCCCTGGACTAGCGGGAGTTGATGAGACCTACGAGCAGTACTTC
NA	TRBV6-2/TRBV6-3	TRBJ2-1	NA	CASSYSGRISYNEQFF	TGTGCCAGCAGTTACTCTGGGCGGATCTCCTACAATGAGCAGTTCTTC
TRBD2	TRBV20-1	TRBJ2-3	many	CSERRLAGGDTQYF	TGCAGCGAGCGGAGGCTAGCGGGAGGAGATACGCAGTATTTT
TRBD1	TRBV28	TRBJ1-2	many	CASRHPGTGSWKDGYTF	TGTGCCAGCAGACATCCTGGGACAGGGAGTTGGAAGGATGGCTACACCTTC
NA	TRBV7-2	TRBJ2-7	many	CASSLVAGREDEQYF	TGTGCCAGCAGCTTAGTTGCGGGGAGAGAGGACGAGCAGTACTTC
NA	TRBV20-1	TRBJ1-6	many	CSARDGGVHYSPLHF	TGCAGTGCTAGAGATGGGGGGGTCCATTATTCACCCCTCCACTTT
TRBD1	TRBV2	TRBJ1-4	NA	CASRTTGGGEKLFF	TGTGCCAGCAGGACGACAGGGGGAGGTGAAAAACTGTTTTTT
NA	TRBV27	TRBJ1-1	many	CASSPGGALNTEAFF	TGTGCCAGCAGCCCCGGGGGGGCCCTGAACACTGAAGCTTTCTTT
TRBD2	TRBV2	TRBJ2-7	NA	CASSLAGPGNYEQYF	TGTGCCAGCAGCCTAGCGGGGCCCGGGAATTACGAGCAGTACTTC
NA	TRBV29-1	TRBJ2-2	few	CSVGMRGTGELFF	TGCAGCGTTGGTATGAGGGGGACCGGGGAGCTGTTTTTT
NA	TRBV4-1	TRBJ1-6	few	CASSQEGGKENSPLHF	TGCGCCAGCAGCCAAGAGGGAGGGAAAGAGAATTCACCCCTCCACTTT
TRBD1	TRBV28	TRBJ2-5	many	CASQTGGSETQYF	TGTGCCAGCCAGACAGGGGGCTCGGAGACCCAGTACTTC
TRBD2	TRBV20-1	TRBJ2-1	few	CSAQTTSGNNEQFF	TGCAGTGCTCAAACCACTAGCGGCAACAATGAGCAGTTCTTC
NA	TRBV27	TRBJ1-1	many	CASRHQRDYTEAFF	TGTGCCAGCAGACACCAGCGGGATTACACTGAAGCTTTCTTT
NA	TRBV30	TRBJ1-1	many	CAWSVPPMNTEAFF	TGTGCCTGGAGTGTACCTCCTATGAACACTGAAGCTTTCTTT
NA	TRBV7-9	TRBJ2-1	NA	CASTLPGDRTGNEQFF	TGTGCCAGCACCCTCCCGGGTGATAGGACCGGCAATGAGCAGTTCTTC
NA	TRBV29-1	TRBJ2-7	NA	CSVEGNTLEQYF	TGCAGCGTTGAAGGAAATACTCTCGAGCAGTACTTC
NA	TRBV9	TRBJ2-4	few	CASSVAAWGSEDIQYF	TGTGCCAGCAGCGTAGCCGCCTGGGGGTCGGAAGACATTCAGTACTTC
TRBD1	TRBV6-1	TRBJ1-1	NA	CASTKYRGLPEAFF	TGTGCCAGCACCAAATACAGGGGGCTCCCTGAAGCTTTCTTT
NA	TRBV7-3	TRBJ2-1	once	CASSNRVAGGSGREVRNEQFF	TGTGCCAGCAGCAACCGGGTGGCAGGGGGATCGGGGAGGGAGGTACGCAATGAGCAGTTCTTC
NA	TRBV6-5	TRBJ2-7	many	CASSYSWSGAGSGQYF	TGTGCCAGCAGTTACTCCTGGTCAGGGGCCGGCAGTGGGCAGTACTTC
TRBD1	TRBV5-5	TRBJ2-3	NA	CASSTGTGDFGTQYF	TGTGCCAGCTCGACGGGGACAGGGGACTTTGGCACGCAGTATTTT
TRBD2	TRBV18	TRBJ2-1	many	CASSYKRTSSYNEQFF	TGTGCCAGCTCATATAAGCGGACTAGCTCCTACAATGAGCAGTTCTTC
NA	TRBV30	TRBJ1-1	NA	CAWSRFVNTEAFF	TGTGCCTGGAGCAGGTTCGTGAACACTGAAGCTTTCTTT
TRBD2	TRBV3-1	TRBJ2-1	few	CASSFKSTGGRNEQFF	TGTGCCAGCAGCTTCAAGAGTACGGGAGGTCGAAATGAGCAGTTCTTC
NA	TRBV15	TRBJ1-2	NA	CATSRESVPAGYTF	TGTGCCACCAGCAGAGAATCGGTTCCCGCGGGCTACACCTTC
NA	TRBV28	TRBJ1-1	NA	CASSFSGTNTEALF	TGTGCCAGCAGTTTTTCAGGGACGAACACTGAAGCTCTCTTT
NA	TRBV2	TRBJ2-5	many	CASGPTPGMETQYF	TGTGCCAGCGGTCCAACCCCGGGGATGGAGACCCAGTACTTC
NA	TRBV6-5	TRBJ1-5	many	CASSYRGGRQPQHF	TGTGCCAGCAGTTATCGGGGGGGGCGGCAGCCCCAGCATTTT
NA	TRBV7-9	TRBJ2-7	NA	CASSPLGPTFYEQYF	TGTGCCAGCAGCCCCCTGGGACCGACTTTCTACGAGCAGTACTTC
NA	TRBV5-5	TRBJ1-2	many	CASSLGPGNYGYTF	TGTGCCAGCAGCTTGGGGCCGGGGAACTATGGCTACACCTTC
NA	TRBV19	TRBJ1-1	many	CASRVGRGSLNTEAFF	TGTGCCAGTAGGGTCGGGAGGGGCAGCTTGAACACTGAAGCTTTCTTT
NA	TRBV5-1	TRBJ1-4	many	CASSFQSDGEKLFF	TGCGCCAGCAGCTTTCAGTCCGACGGTGAAAAACTGTTTTTT